This T cell receptor (beta chain) was identified during a study of cytomegalovirus exposure and HLA in healthy donors. Broader study findings: A later analysis found most CMV-associated TCR beta chains apparently HLA-restricted. For most TCR sequences rarity was the rule, although some public TCRs occurred in many donors.

The V gene's germline CDR1 is SEHNR and CDR2 FQNEAQ (reference sequence). The CDR3 contains 14 residues. V lost 6 bases to trimming and J lost 1 base, with 10 bases between them. This clone was observed a few times. Its antigen is as yet unknown. The PCR made use of 60 Vbeta and 13 Jbeta primers. Profiling relied on immunoSEQ multiplex PCR, and the TCRdb table lists in-frame clones only, not all of them. In the table there are over 150,000 clones, about four fifths of which are singletons. The rearrangement joins TRBV7-9 to TRBJ1-5; D is undetermined. The TCR was taken from a boy aged 2 to 9 in good health and CMV-seronegative. Sequences were obtained from PBMCs. The CDR3 DNA reads TGTGCCAGCAGGGATACGGGAAGCAATCAGCCCCAGCATTTT. Its protein product is CASRDTGSNQPQHF.